The text below deals with one T cell receptor beta chain. Its antigen remains unknown. The entry originates in a study of shared clonotypes between healthy human individuals. At the level of the study: Each donor contributed plates that comprised three CD4 naive, three CD4 memory, two CD8 naive and one CD8 memory. Study observations and caveats: Rarefaction showed that sequencing of sorted subsets was incomplete (despite large depth).

In the original workflow: ImmunoSEQ output held junction-only sequences without quality scores, so filtering differed. The repertoire was sequenced with immunoSEQ multiplex PCR; TCRdb's copy has only in-frame clones and lacks some. Clone size and the V and J calls come from that table; the DNA yielded D and trimming. The table records about 79,000 clones, 60% to 80% of them present only once. The clonotype originates from a man aged 25-45 years in good health. The material sequenced was memory CD8+ T cells sorted from blood. The subset is: CD45RO+ cells pooled with CCR7-negative TemRA cells.

CDR3 loop: CASSSQTGIYNEQFF. The CDR3 region has the DNA TGTGCCAGCAGTTCCCAAACAGGGATCTACAATGAGCAGTTCTTC. The V call is TRBV27, the J call TRBJ2-1; D perhaps matches TRBD1 (6 bases). V gave up 4 bases and J gave up 3 bases, with 13 bases separating them. The CDR3 totals 15 residues. CDR1 and CDR2 from the germline V gene are MNHEY and SMNVEV (reference sequence).